This T cell receptor (beta chain) was retrieved from a study of shared clonotypes between healthy human individuals (TCRdb year 2020). About the full investigation: Three men and a couple of women, aged 18 to 49 years, made up the cohort. For each donor, CD4 naive and CD4 memory were each given three plates, CD8 naive was given two plates, and CD8 memory was given one plate. The study deeply sequenced blood TCR repertoires of about 5 healthy adults to estimate repertoire size and the extent of clonotype sharing between individuals. Libraries were prepared and TCR repertoires were sequenced by different laboratories using diverse techniques, in order to increase sequencing depth and limit assay-specific biases. Between about 0.9 and 9 billion PBMCs per donor were obtained by leukapheresis.

Here is what the overall study found, with its caveats: Incomplete sequencing was indicated by rarefaction of sorted-subset datasets, despite the large sequencing depth. Clonotypes shared by all four sorted-subset donors showed higher generation probabilities than non-shared clonotypes. Pairwise subsampling led to the expectation that sequencing depth would affect the degree of clonotype sharing among donors. Naive subsets generally had larger estimated clonotype richness than memory subsets. Because the study included a small number of donors, the genetic and exposure-history diversity represented was limited. When a few donors were compared, the shared fraction of clonotypes was about 5.4% for naive CD4, over 3% for naive CD8, more than 2% for memory CD4, and 0.4% for memory CD8. Sampling was limited to blood, and TCR repertoires in tissue likely differ from TCR repertoires in blood.

Trimming removed 1 base from V and 4 bases from J, leaving 5 bases between the germline ends. CDR1 and CDR2 are read off the germline V gene (reference sequence) as SEHNR and FQNEAQ. Including the terminal cysteine and phenylalanine, the CDR3 comprises 12 residues. Only CDR3 DNA is held: 36 bases, read in frame from base 1. Remarks on this clone: What this receptor recognizes is not known. Qualities for individual bases were not recorded, and no much larger clone is one base off. This sample includes further DNA sequences coding for the same CDR3.

Using the deep immunoSEQ assay, TCR CDR3 regions were amplified from genomic DNA by multiplex PCR. Extracted genomic DNA from each cell subset was spread evenly across all wells of several immunoSEQ 96-well plates, with each plate serving as a replicate. For sorted subsets, about 220 ng of genomic DNA, equivalent to some 33,000 T cell genomes, went into each replicate PCR. Purified libraries were quantified with a Qubit 3.0 fluorometer, sized on a Bioanalyzer 2100, and re-quantified with the KAPA Library Quantification kit. A separate single-read 150-cycle Illumina NextSeq 550 flow cell was used to sequence each immunoSEQ 96-well plate. From the authors' description of their analysis: The immunoSEQ output contained only junctional sequences without quality scores, so filtering could not match that applied to full-length reads. Sequences were annotated with PyIR, a Python wrapper for IgBLAST v1.9, and V/J genes and CDR3 were assigned using IMGT germline references. Any read was removed if the V/J assignment was weak (E-value above 1e-6), the CDR3 was missing, or the read contained stop codons, out-of-frame junctions, or ambiguous translated residues. V3J clonotypes were defined as sequences sharing the same inferred V gene, J gene, and CDR3 amino acid sequence. The percentage overlap between two repertoires was calculated by dividing the number of shared unique clonotypes by the size of the smaller repertoire. Three approaches were used to assess repertoire richness: RTK rarefaction, the Chao1 estimator, and Recon v2.1 estimates of unobserved clonotypes. OLGA was used to compute generation probabilities for all TCRbeta clonotypes that the gDNA method yielded from a handful of donors. The source is immuneACCESS, and TCRdb retained only in-frame sequences with V and J called. Part of the clones is not carried over; for the studies checked, unresolved V genes explain less than half of this, and the remainder is unexplained. V, J and clone size are those of that table, while D and trimming were read from the DNA. This sample lists over 2 million clones; about 95% were detected once. About 1.1% of the sample comes from the top ten.

CD8 naive samples were CD45RO-negative cells positively selected for CCR7, giving a CD45RA+CCR7+ population that excluded TemRA cells. Healthy HIV-negative adults with no recently reported acute infections or vaccinations were included as donors. All donors were Caucasian adults living in Nashville, Tennessee, USA. Blood was collected by leukapheresis, and PBMCs were isolated by Ficoll-Histopaque density gradient centrifugation and then cryopreserved in liquid nitrogen vapor phase. Analytical flow cytometry was used to check the purity and quantity of each magnetically sorted T cell population. Each sorted fraction had its genomic DNA isolated and then quantified by UV absorbance on a Nanodrop 2000c.

The sample comprised naive CD8+ T cells sorted from blood. The label giving this sample's cell subset or site can be read as: CD45RA+CCR7+. The receptor was isolated from a young man in good health. Recombination joined TRBV7-9 with TRBJ2-7; the D gene identity is not certain. The CDR3 amino acid sequence is: CASSLEAYEQYF. Here is the DNA: TGTGCCAGCAGCTTAGAAGCATACGAGCAGTACTTC.